This passage covers 13 T cell receptor beta chains from one sample sequenced in a study of identical twins. MiXCR, run by TCRdb on the 5' RACE reads, gives a single entry per CDR3 protein. The top ten hold approximately 0.52% of the sample, which has some 460,000 distinct CDR3 sequences, 14% seen once. These data also featured in a second study, about yellow fever vaccine responses in identical twins.

Sequencing input: CD4+ T cells sorted from blood. The receptors were sampled from a woman under 30 in good health.

This clonotype has ten or more counts. The chain employs TRBV12-3 or TRBV12-4 and TRBJ2-2, with D possibly matching TRBD1 (6 bases). V gave up 6 bases and J gave up 5 bases, with 13 bases separating them. The CDR3 length is 14 residues. CDR3 amino acids: CASRATGQTGELFF. CDR3 DNA: TGTGCCAGCAGAGCAACAGGACAGACCGGGGAGCTGTTTTTT.

A few counts support this clonotype. V usage is TRBV10-1 and J usage is TRBJ1-2; 9 nucleotides line up with TRBD1. Germline V gene sequence: CDR1 WNHNN, CDR2 SYGVQD (reference sequence). Losses at the gene ends were 3 bases for V and 1 base for J; bases not matched to a gene: 3. CDR3 size: 15 residues. CDR3 DNA: TGCGCCAGCAGTGAAGGACAGGGGAATAACTATGGCTACACCTTC. It yields the protein CASSEGQGNNYGYTF.

This clonotype has just a few counts. The V and J genes are TRBV2 and TRBJ2-1; D is perhaps TRBD1 (5 bases). The CDR3 is 15 amino acids. Trimming removed 8 bases from V and 2 bases from J, with 16 bases in between. Germline V gene lookup returns CDR1 SNHLY and CDR2 FYNNEI. The CDR3 DNA reads as TGTGCCAGCTCAGGGCAGTTCGGCCCCTACAATGAGCAGTTCTTC. Translating it yields CASSGQFGPYNEQFF.

The chain employs TRBV7-2 and TRBJ2-2; TRBD2 matches at 11 bases. Trimming at V came to 5 bases and at J to 6 bases, leaving 8 bases not matched to a gene. This CDR3 is built from 16 residues. CDR1 and CDR2 from the germline V gene are SGHTA and FQGNSA. CDR3 sequence reads: CASSPVSGRASGELFF. CDR3 coding DNA: TGTGCCAGCAGCCCCGTTAGCGGGAGGGCCTCCGGGGAGCTGTTTTTT.

At least ten counts were recorded for this clonotype. This sequence joins TRBV10-3 and TRBJ2-3; the match to TRBD1 covers 11 bases. V was pared by 0 bases and J by 4 bases, with 6 bases of the junction left unmatched. The CDR3 runs 17 residues. Per germline, CDR1 ENHRY and CDR2 SYGVKD. CDR3 loop: CAISESKGQGGADTQYF. CDR3 DNA: TGTGCCATCAGTGAGTCGAAGGGACAGGGGGGCGCAGATACGCAGTATTTT.

The chain links TRBV3-1 to TRBJ2-1; 11 nucleotides align to TRBD2. The CDR3 has 19 amino acids. V trimming: 11 bases; J trimming: 1 base; junction bases outside the gene matches: 19. CDR1 and CDR2 (germline): LGHDT, YNNKEL (reference sequence). The CDR3 is CAFSRSSGRSGWSYNEQFF. CDR3 bases: TGTGCCTTCAGTCGATCTAGCGGGAGGAGTGGTTGGTCCTACAATGAGCAGTTCTTC.

The chain carries TRBV4-3 and TRBJ2-1; tentatively, D is TRBD2 (6 bases). Looked up from germline, CDR1 is LGHNA and CDR2 is YSLEER. The germline V and J ends were trimmed by 3 bases and 9 bases, with 21 bases remaining between them. CDR3 length equals 16 residues. The CDR3 bases are TGCGCCAGCAGCCAGGACTCCGGGACTTTCATCGGTGAGCAGTTCTTC. It is translated as CASSQDSGTFIGEQFF.

This clonotype was seen only a few times. V is TRBV25-1 and J is TRBJ2-7; D may be TRBD2 (6 bases). Germline CDR1 and CDR2: MGHDK and SYGVNS. The V gene lost 3 bases and the J gene lost 0 bases, with 12 bases spanning the gap. The CDR3 length is 15 residues. The CDR3 region is CASSEGGGSSYEQYF. The CDR3 DNA follows: TGTGCCAGCAGTGAGGGGGGAGGAAGCTCCTACGAGCAGTACTTC.

The V gene is TRBV5-1, the J gene TRBJ1-6; the D gene is possibly TRBD1 (6 bases). The ends were cut back, 6 bases at V and 6 bases at J, with 16 bases in the middle. Looked up from germline, CDR1 is SGHRS and CDR2 is YFSETQ. This CDR3 spans 15 amino acids. CDR3 region: CASTPQQGGNSPLHF. In nucleotides, the CDR3 is TGCGCCAGCACCCCCCAACAGGGTGGTAATTCACCCCTCCACTTT.

The chain couples TRBV7-6 to TRBJ2-1; 8 positions agree with TRBD2. Germline V CDR1 and CDR2: SGHVS, FNYEAQ. With 7 bases clipped from V and 3 bases from J, the junction kept 11 bases outside the gene matches. The CDR3 has 16 amino acids. In nucleotides, the CDR3 is TGTGCCAGCACCTATCAGCCCGGGGGGGGCTACAATGAGCAGTTCTTC. The encoded protein is CASTYQPGGGYNEQFF.

The V and J genes are TRBV11-2 and TRBJ2-3; TRBD2 matches at 9 bases. The CDR3 sequence is 16 residues long. Germline CDR1 reads SGHAT; CDR2 reads FQNNGV. Trimming at V came to 1 base and at J to 9 bases, leaving 11 bases not matched to a gene. Here the CDR3 DNA reads TGTGCCAGCAGCTTAGGGGTAGCGGGAGAATTCGACACGCAGTATTTT. Translation gives CASSLGVAGEFDTQYF. Based on the CDR3 plus reference TRBV11-2 and TRBJ2-3, the full variable domain is EAGVAQSPRYKIIEKRQSVAFWCNPISGHATLYWYQQILGQGPKLLIQFQNNGVVDDSQLPKDRFSAERLKGVDSTLKIQPAKLEDSAVYLCASSLGVAGEFDTQYFGPGTRLTVL.

In this sample, this clonotype turned up a few times. The chain combines TRBV10-3 with TRBJ2-1; D possibly uses TRBD1 or TRBD2 (5 bases each). V lost 3 bases and J 8 bases, leaving 11 bases between the germline ends. Germline CDR1 and CDR2: ENHRY and SYGVKD. The CDR3 is made up of 13 amino acids. CDR3 bases: TGTGCCATCAGTGATTATTTGGGGGATGAGCAGTTCTTC. This codes for CAISDYLGDEQFF.

The chain links TRBV12-3 or TRBV12-4 to TRBJ2-5; 10 nucleotides line up with TRBD1. The CDR3 is 14 amino acids. J was trimmed by 5 bases and V by 2 bases; bases with no gene match: 2. The CDR3 bases are TGTGCCAGCAGTTTACGACAGGGGGCCGAGACCCAGTACTTC. It is translated as CASSLRQGAETQYF.